Listed below are T cell receptor beta chains from one sample, sequenced in a study of control samples from healthy donors and cancer patients. Assay: immunoSEQ multiplex PCR; the TCRdb copy retains only in-frame clones and omits some. The table lists fewer than 20,000 clones, about 89% of them singletons. Sequenced sample: PBMCs. These receptors were collected from a man aged 60 to 75 with head and neck cancer. The conserved cysteine and the conserved F or W are not part of the CDR3 here. Expanded clones get a size class; other rows say once, few or many, or leave the size out.

-	TRBV5-1	TRBJ1-2	ASSLATTNYGYT
-	TRBV2	TRBJ2-5	ASPGLGDVQTQY
-	TRBV29-1	TRBJ2-7	SVGGGKWEQY
once	TRBV5-1	TRBJ2-5	ASSLGLETQY
-	TRBV7-9	TRBJ1-2	ASSPPRAGISYGYT
-	TRBV18	TRBJ2-7	ASSPTGGGYEQY
-	TRBV27	TRBJ2-2	ASSISAGLTGELF
-	TRBV3-1/TRBV3-2	TRBJ2-7	ASSQGLANEQY
-	TRBV18	TRBJ2-7	ASSPSTGGYEQY
-	TRBV7-3	TRBJ2-2	ASSSGGQGNTGELF
medium-sized	TRBV6-6	TRBJ1-5	ASSLRTVSSNQPQH
-	TRBV5-6	TRBJ1-5	ASSLGPGEKQPQH
once	TRBV4-2	TRBJ1-3	ASSSDTRNTIY
-	TRBV7-9	TRBJ2-7	ASSPGALGSYEQY
-	TRBV6-5	TRBJ2-2	ASSYTGGEWSGELF
once	TRBV9	TRBJ2-1	ASSVLGTGRNNEQF
-	TRBV6-5	TRBJ1-1	ASSYRTGAEAF